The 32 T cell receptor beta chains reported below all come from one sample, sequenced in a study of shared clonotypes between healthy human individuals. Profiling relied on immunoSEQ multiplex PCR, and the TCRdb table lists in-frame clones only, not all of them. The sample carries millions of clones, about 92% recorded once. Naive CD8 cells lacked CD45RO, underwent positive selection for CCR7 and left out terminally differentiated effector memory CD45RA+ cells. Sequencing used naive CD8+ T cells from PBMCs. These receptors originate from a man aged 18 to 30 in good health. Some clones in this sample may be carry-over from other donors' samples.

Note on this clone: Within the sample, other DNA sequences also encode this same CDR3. The CDR3 loop is CASSIGTAYNEQFF. CDR3 DNA: TGTGCCAGTAGTATCGGGACAGCCTACAATGAGCAGTTCTTC. V and J are TRBV19 and TRBJ2-1, with 7 nucleotides matching TRBD1. Trimming took 3 bases from V and 2 from J; bases not matched to a gene: 1. The CDR3 length is 14 residues. Germline V lookup: CDR1 LNHDA, CDR2 SQIVND (reference sequence).

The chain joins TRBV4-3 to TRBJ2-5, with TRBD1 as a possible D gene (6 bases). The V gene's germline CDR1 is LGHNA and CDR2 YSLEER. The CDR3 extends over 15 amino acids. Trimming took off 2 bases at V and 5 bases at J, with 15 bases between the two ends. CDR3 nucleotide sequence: TGCGCCAGCAGCCAATCCACAGGGATGCGGGAGACCCAGTACTTC. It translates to CASSQSTGMRETQYF.

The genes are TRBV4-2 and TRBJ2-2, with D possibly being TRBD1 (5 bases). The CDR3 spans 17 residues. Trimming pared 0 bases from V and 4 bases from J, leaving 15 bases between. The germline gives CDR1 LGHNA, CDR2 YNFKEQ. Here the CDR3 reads CASSQEYPPRGTGELFF. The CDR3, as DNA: TGTGCCAGCAGCCAAGAGTACCCCCCTAGGGGCACCGGGGAGCTGTTTTTT.

The CDR3 region has the DNA TGCGCCAGCAGTGAGTCAAGGACAGGGTTGGGGGAGCAGTACTTC. Residues: CASSESRTGLGEQYF. V usage is TRBV10-2 and J usage is TRBJ2-7; 8 bases are a match to TRBD1. V lost 0 bases, J lost 7 bases, and 8 bases stayed unmatched. From germline, CDR1 is WSHSY and CDR2 SAAADI. CDR3 length equals 15 residues.

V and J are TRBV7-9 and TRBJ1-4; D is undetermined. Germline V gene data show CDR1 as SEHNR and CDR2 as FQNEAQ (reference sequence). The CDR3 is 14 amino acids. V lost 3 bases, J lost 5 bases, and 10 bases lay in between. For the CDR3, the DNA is TGTGCCAGCAGCTTGGTGTGGGGAAATGAAAAACTGTTTTTT. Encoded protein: CASSLVWGNEKLFF.

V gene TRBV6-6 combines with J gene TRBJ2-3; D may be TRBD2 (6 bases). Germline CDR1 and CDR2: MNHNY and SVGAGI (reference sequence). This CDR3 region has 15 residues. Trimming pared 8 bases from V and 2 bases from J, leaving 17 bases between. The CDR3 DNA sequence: TGTGCCAGCTATTGGGGGTGGGAGGCCACAGATACGCAGTATTTT. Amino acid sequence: CASYWGWEATDTQYF.

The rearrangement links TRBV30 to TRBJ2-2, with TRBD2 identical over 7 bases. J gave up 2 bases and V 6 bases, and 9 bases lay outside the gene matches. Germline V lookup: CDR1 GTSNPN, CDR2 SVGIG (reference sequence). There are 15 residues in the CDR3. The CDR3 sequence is CACLGDYQNTGELFF. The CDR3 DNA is TGTGCCTGTCTTGGGGACTATCAAAACACCGGGGAGCTGTTTTTT.

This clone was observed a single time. Here the CDR3 DNA reads TGTGCCAGCAGCCACTTAGGGACTAGGCCAAATGAGCAGTTCTTC. It translates to CASSHLGTRPNEQFF. This rearrangement joins TRBV5-4 to TRBJ2-1, with TRBD2 matching 8 bases. Germline lookup yields CDR1 SGHNT and CDR2 YYREEE (reference sequence). CDR3 length: 15 amino acids. V lost 4 bases to trimming and J lost 7 bases; unmatched junction nucleotides: 10. Variable domain in full (rest from reference TRBV5-4 and TRBJ2-1): ETGVTQSPTHLIKTRGQQVTLRCSSQSGHNTVSWYQQALGQGPQFIFQYYREEENGRGNFPPRFSGLQFPNYSSELNVNALELDDSALYLCASSHLGTRPNEQFFGPGTRLTVL.

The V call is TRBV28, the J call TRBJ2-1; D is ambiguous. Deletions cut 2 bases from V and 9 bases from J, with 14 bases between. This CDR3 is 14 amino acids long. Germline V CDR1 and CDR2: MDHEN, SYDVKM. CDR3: CASSLLGDDSEQFF. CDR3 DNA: TGTGCCAGCAGTTTACTAGGAGACGATAGTGAGCAGTTCTTC. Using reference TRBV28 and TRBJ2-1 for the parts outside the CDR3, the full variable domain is DVKVTQSSRYLVKRTGEKVFLECVQDMDHENMFWYRQDPGLGLRLIYFSYDVKMKEKGDIPEGYSVSREKKERFSLILESASTNQTSMYLCASSLLGDDSEQFFGPGTRLTVL.

The CDR3 nucleotides are TGTGCCAGCTCACCGCTGGACAGGGGGCAAGGGTACGAGCAGTACTTC. Translation: CASSPLDRGQGYEQYF. V is TRBV18 and J is TRBJ2-7; the match to TRBD1 covers 11 bases. The CDR3 covers 16 residues. Germline loops: CDR1 KGHSH, CDR2 LQKENI. Trimming took 3 bases from V and 4 from J; bases not matched to a gene: 8.

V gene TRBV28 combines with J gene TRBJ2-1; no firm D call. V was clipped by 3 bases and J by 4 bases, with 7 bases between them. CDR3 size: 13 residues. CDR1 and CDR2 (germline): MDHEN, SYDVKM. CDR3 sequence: CASSFKEYNEQFF. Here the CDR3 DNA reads TGTGCCAGCAGTTTCAAAGAGTACAATGAGCAGTTCTTC.

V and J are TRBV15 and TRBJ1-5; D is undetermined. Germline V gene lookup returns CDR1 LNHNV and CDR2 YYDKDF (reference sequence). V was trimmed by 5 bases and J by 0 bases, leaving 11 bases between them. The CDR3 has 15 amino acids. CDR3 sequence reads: CATSLGEYSNQPQHF. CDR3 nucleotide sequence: TGTGCCACCAGCCTAGGAGAATATAGCAATCAGCCCCAGCATTTT.

The CDR3 sequence is CASSQIGGIQPQHF. The CDR3, as DNA: TGCGCCAGCAGCCAAATAGGTGGGATTCAGCCCCAGCATTTT. The chain is built from TRBV4-1 and TRBJ1-5; D remains unclear. Trimming removed 2 bases at V and 6 bases at J, with 11 bases between. CDR3 length: 14 amino acids. Germline values: CDR1 MGHRA, CDR2 YSYEKL.

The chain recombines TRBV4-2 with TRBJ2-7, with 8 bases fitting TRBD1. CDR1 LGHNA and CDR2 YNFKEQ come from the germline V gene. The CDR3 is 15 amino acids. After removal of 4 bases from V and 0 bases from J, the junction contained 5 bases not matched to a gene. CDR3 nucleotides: TGTGCCAGCAGCCCTGACAGGGGCAGCTCCTACGAGCAGTACTTC. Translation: CASSPDRGSSYEQYF.

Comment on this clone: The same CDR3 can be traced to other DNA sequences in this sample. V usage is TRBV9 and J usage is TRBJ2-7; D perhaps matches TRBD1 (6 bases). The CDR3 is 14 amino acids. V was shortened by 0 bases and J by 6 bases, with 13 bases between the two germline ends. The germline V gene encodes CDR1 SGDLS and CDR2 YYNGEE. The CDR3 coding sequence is TGTGCCAGCAGCGTAGGGTCTGGGGGCGGCGAGCAGTACTTC. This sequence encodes CASSVGSGGGEQYF.

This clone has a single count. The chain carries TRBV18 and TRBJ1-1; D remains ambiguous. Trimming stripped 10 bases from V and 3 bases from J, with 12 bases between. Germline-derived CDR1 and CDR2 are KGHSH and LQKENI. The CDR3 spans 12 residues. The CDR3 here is CATTSKDTEAFF. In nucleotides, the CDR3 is TGTGCCACCACGAGCAAGGACACTGAAGCTTTCTTT.

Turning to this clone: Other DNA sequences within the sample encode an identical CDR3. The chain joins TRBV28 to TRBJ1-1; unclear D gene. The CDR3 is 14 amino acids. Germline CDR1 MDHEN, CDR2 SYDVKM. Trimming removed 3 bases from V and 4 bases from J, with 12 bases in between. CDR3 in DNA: TGTGCCAGCAGTTTCTTCCGGGGTGGCACTGAAGCTTTCTTT. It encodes CASSFFRGGTEAFF.

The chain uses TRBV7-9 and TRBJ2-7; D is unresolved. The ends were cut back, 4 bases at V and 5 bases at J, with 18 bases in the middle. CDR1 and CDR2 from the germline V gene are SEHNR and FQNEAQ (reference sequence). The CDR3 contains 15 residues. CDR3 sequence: CASSSIGLASHEQYF. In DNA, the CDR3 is TGTGCCAGCAGCTCGATTGGGCTGGCAAGCCACGAGCAGTACTTC.

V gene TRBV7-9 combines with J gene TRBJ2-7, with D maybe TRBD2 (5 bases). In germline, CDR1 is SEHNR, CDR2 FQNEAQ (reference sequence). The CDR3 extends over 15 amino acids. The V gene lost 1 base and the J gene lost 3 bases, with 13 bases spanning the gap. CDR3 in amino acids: CASSLVPSSGYEQYF. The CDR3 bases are TGTGCCAGCAGCTTAGTGCCTAGCTCTGGCTACGAGCAGTACTTC.

CDR3: CASSEQGWLAGATGDTQYF. CDR3 nucleotides: TGTGCCAGCAGTGAACAAGGGTGGCTAGCGGGAGCCACTGGCGATACGCAGTATTTT. The chain joins TRBV2 to TRBJ2-3, with 10 bases identical to TRBD2. Trimming at V came to 2 bases and at J to 6 bases, leaving 17 bases not matched to a gene. CDR1 and CDR2 (germline): SNHLY, FYNNEI. The CDR3 loop spans 19 amino acids.

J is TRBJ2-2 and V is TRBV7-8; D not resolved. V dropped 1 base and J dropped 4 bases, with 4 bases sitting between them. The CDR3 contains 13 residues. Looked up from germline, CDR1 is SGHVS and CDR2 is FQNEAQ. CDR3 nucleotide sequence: TGTGCCAGCAGCTTAGTGTCCACCGGGGAGCTGTTTTTT. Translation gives CASSLVSTGELFF. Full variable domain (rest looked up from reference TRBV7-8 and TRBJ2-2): GAGVSQSPRYKVAKRGQDVALRCDPISGHVSLFWYQQALGQGPEFLTYFQNEAQLDKSGLPSDRFFAERPEGSVSTLKIQRTQQEDSAVYLCASSLVSTGELFFGEGSRLTVL.

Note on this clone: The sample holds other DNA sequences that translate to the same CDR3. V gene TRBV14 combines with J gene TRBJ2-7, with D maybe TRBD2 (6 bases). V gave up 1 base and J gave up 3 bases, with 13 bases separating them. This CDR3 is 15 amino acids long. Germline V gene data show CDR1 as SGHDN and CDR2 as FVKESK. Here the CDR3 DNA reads TGTGCCAGCAGCCAAGTGGGAGGATCGAGCTACGAGCAGTACTTC. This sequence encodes CASSQVGGSSYEQYF.

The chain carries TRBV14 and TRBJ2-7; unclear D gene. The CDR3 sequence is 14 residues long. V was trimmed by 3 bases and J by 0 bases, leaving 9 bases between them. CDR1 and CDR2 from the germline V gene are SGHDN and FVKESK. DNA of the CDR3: TGTGCCAGCAGCCACCTGGGCAGCTCCTACGAGCAGTACTTC. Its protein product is CASSHLGSSYEQYF.

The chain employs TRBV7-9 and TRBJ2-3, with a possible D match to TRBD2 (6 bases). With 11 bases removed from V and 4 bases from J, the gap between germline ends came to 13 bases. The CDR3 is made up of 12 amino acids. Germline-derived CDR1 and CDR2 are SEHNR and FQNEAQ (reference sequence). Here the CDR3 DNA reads TGTGCCGGAGGGCCTGCCGCAGATACGCAGTATTTT. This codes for CAGGPAADTQYF.

CDR3 protein: CASSGTSEIYEQYF. The CDR3 nucleotides are TGTGCCAGCAGCGGGACTAGCGAGATCTACGAGCAGTACTTC. This chain uses TRBV6-5 with TRBJ2-7, with 10 bases that match TRBD2. From germline, CDR1 is MNHEY and CDR2 SVGAGI. The V segment lost 6 bases and the J segment 3 bases; nucleotides outside the gene matches: 5. CDR3 length: 14 amino acids.

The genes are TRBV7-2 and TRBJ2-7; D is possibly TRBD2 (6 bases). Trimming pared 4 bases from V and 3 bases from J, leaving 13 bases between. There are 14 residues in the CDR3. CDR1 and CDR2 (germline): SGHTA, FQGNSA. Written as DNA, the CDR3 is TGTGCCAGCAGCTCCGGGACTTCGGACTACGAGCAGTACTTC. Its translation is CASSSGTSDYEQYF. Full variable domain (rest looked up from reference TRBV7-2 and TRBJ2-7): GAGVSQSPSNKVTEKGKDVELRCDPISGHTALYWYRQSLGQGLEFLIYFQGNSAPDKSGLPSDRFSAERTGGSVSTLTIQRTQQEDSAVYLCASSSGTSDYEQYFGPGTRLTVT.

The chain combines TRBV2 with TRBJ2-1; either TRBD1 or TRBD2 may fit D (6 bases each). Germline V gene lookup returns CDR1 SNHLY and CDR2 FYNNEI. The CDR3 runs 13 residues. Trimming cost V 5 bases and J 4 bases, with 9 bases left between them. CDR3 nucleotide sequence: TGTGCCAGCAGTACAGGGAGGTACAATGAGCAGTTCTTC. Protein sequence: CASSTGRYNEQFF.

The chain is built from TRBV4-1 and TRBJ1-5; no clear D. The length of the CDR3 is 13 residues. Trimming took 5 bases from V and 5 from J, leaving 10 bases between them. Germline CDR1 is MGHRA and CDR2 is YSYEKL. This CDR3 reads CASSDGVDQPQHF. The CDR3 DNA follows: TGCGCCAGCAGCGACGGCGTGGATCAGCCCCAGCATTTT.

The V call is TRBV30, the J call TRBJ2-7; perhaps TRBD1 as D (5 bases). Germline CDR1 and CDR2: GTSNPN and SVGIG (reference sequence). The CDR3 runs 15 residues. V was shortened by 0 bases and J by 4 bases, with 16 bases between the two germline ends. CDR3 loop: CAWSVQAGHGYEQYF. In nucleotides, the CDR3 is TGTGCCTGGAGTGTACAAGCCGGACACGGATACGAGCAGTACTTC.

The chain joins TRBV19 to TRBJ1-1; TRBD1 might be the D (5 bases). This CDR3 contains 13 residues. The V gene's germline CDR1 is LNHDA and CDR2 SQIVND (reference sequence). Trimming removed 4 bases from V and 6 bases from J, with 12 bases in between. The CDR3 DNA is TGTGCCAGTAGTAGGACATCTGTTCCTGAAGCTTTCTTT. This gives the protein CASSRTSVPEAFF.

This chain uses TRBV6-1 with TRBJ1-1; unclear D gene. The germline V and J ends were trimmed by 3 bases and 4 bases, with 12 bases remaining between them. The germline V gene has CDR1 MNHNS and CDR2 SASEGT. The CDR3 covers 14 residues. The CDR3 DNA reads TGTGCCAGCAGTGACGACTTGCTTGGCACTGAAGCTTTCTTT. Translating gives CASSDDLLGTEAFF.

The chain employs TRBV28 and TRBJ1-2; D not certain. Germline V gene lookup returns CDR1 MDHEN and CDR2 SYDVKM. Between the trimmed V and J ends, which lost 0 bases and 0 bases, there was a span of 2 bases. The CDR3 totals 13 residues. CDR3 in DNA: TGTGCCAGCAGTTTATGGGCTAACTATGGCTACACCTTC. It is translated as CASSLWANYGYTF.